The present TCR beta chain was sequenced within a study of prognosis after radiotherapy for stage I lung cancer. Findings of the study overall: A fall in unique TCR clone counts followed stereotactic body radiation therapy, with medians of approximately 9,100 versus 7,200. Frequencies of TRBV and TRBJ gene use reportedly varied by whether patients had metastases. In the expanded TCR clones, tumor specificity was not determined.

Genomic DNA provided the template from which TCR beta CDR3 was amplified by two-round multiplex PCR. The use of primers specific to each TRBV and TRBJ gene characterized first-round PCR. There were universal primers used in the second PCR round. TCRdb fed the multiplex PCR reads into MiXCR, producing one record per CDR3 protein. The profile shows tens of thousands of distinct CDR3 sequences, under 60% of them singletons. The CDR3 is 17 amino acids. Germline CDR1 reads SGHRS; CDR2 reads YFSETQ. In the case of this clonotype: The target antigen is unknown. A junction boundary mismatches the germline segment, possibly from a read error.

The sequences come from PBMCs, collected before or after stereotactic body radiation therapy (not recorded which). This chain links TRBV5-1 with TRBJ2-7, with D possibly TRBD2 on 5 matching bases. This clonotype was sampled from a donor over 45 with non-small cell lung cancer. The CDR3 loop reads CASSLRLGWTLSYEQCF. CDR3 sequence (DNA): TGCGCCAGCAGCTTGAGGTTAGGTTGGACTCTTTCCTACGAGCAGTGCTTC.